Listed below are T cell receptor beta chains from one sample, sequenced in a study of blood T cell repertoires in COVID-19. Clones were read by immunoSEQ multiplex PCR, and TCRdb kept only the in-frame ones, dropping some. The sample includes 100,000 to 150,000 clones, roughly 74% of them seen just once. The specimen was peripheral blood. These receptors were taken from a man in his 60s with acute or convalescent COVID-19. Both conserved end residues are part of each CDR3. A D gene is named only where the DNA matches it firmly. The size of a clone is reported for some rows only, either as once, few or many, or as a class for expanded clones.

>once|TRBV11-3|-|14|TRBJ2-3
TGTGCCAGCAGCTTAAACAGGTTCACAGATACGCAGTATTTT
CASSLNRFTDTQYF
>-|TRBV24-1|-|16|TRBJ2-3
TGTGCCATAAGTCAAGCCAGGGGCGGCGTCACAGATACGCAGTATTTT
CAISQARGGVTDTQYF
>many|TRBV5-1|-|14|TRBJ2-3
TGCGCCAGCAGCTCGGGGTTAAGCACAGATACGCAGTATTTT
CASSSGLSTDTQYF
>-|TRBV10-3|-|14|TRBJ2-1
TGTGCCATCCAAGCGGGACAGGCTCAGGGTGAGCAGTTCTTC
CAIQAGQAQGEQFF
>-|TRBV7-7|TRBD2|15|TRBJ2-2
TGTGCCAGCAGCGATTCGGGACTAGTTAATGGGGAGCTGTTTTTT
CASSDSGLVNGELFF
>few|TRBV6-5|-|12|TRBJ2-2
TGTGCCAGCAGTTATAAAACCGGGGAGCTGTTTTTT
CASSYKTGELFF
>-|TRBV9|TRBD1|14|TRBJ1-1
TGTGCCAGCAGCCCACGACAGGGGGGGGCTGAAGCTTTCTTT
CASSPRQGGAEAFF
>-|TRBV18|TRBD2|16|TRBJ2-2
TGTGCCAGCTCACGGAGTAGCGGGGCGAACACCGGGGAGCTGTTTTTT
CASSRSSGANTGELFF
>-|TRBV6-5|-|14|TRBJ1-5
TGTGCCAGCAGATCGGGAGGAAGCAATCAGCCCCAGCATTTT
CASRSGGSNQPQHF
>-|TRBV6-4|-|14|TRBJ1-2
TGTGCCAGCAGTGCGAACAGGGATGACTATGGCTACACCTTC
CASSANRDDYGYTF
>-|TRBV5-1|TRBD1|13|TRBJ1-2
TGCGCCAGCAGCCGGACAGGGGACTATGGCTACACCTTC
CASSRTGDYGYTF
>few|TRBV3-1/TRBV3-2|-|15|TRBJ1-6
TGTGCCAGCAGCCGGTCCGGGTCCTATAATTCACCCCTCCACTTT
CASSRSGSYNSPLHF
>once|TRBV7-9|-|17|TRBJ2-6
TGTGCCAGCAGCCGCGGGACCCCCTCCTCTGGGGCCAACGTCCTGACTTTC
CASSRGTPSSGANVLTF
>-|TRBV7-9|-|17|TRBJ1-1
TGTGCCAGCAGCTTAAATCCCTACCTGACACCGAACACTGAAGCTTTCTTT
CASSLNPYLTPNTEAFF
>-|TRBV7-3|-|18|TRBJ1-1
TGTGCCAGCAGCTTACGACCATGGGGGGAAATACGCAACACTGAAGCTTTCTTT
CASSLRPWGEIRNTEAFF
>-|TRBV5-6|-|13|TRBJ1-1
TGTGCCAGCAGCCAAGGACAGAACACTGAAGCTTTCTTT
CASSQGQNTEAFF
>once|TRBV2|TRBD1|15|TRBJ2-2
TGTGCCAGCCGCCGGGACAGGGGCAACACCGGGGAGCTGTTTTTT
CASRRDRGNTGELFF
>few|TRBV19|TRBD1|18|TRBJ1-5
TGTGCCACCTCCTCGGGACAGGTGGTGGGGGCTAGCAATCAGCCCCAGCATTTT
CATSSGQVVGASNQPQHF
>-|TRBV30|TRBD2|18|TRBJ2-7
TGTGCCTGGAGTGTACTTTTGAGCTTGCGCGGGAGCTCCTACGAGCAGTACTTC
CAWSVLLSLRGSSYEQYF
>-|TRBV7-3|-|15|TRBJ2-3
TGTGCCAGCAGCTTAAAGGCGGGGCTCACAGATACGCAGTATTTT
CASSLKAGLTDTQYF
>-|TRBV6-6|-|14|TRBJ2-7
TGTGCCAGCAGTTACGATAGCGGCCGTCGCGAGCAGTACTTC
CASSYDSGRREQYF
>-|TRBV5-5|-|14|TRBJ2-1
TGTGCCAGCAGCCCCCAACGGGGGGCGGGAGAGCAGTTCTTC
CASSPQRGAGEQFF